This TCR beta chain was documented in a study of naive and memory T cell subsets. This clonotype was observed a few times. The V segment lost 6 bases and the J segment 4 bases; nucleotides outside the gene matches: 7. Per the germline V gene, CDR1 is SNHLY and CDR2 is FYNNEI. This CDR3 is built from 14 residues. Amplification of ligated cDNA took four PCR rounds with SP2 and nested alpha and beta constant primers. One entry per CDR3 protein, called by TCRdb with MiXCR from the 5' RACE reads. There are over 50,000 distinct CDR3 sequences in the sample; around 7.3% occur only once, and almost 10% lies in the top ten. The library had UMIs added by 3' ligation of an oligonucleotide to TCR cDNA.

This sequence originates from a female donor in good health. The rearrangement uses TRBV2 and TRBJ1-2; 8 nucleotides match TRBD1. The CDR3 sequence: CASRYGQGGYGYTF. Here the CDR3 DNA reads TGTGCCAGCAGATACGGACAGGGTGGCTATGGCTACACCTTC.